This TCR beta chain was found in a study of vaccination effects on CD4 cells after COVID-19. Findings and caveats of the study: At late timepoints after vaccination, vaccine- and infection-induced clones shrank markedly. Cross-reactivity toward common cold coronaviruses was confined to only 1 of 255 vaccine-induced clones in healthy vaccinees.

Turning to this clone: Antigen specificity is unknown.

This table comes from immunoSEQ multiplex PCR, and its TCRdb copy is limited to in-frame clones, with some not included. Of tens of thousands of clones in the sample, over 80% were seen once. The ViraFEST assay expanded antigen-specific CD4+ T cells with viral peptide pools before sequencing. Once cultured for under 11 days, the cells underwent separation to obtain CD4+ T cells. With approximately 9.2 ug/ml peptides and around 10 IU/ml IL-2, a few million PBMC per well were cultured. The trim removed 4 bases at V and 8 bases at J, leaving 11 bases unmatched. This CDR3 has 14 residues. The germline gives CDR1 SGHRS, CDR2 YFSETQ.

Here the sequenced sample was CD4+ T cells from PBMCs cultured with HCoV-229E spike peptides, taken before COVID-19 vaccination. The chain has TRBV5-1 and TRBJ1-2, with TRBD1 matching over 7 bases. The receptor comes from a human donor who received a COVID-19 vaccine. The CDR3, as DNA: TGCGCCAGCAGCCAAGAGGGACAGTCAGGAGGCTACACCTTC. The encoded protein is CASSQEGQSGGYTF.